These 3 T cell receptor beta chains were sequenced from one sample in a study of stem cell transplantation in POMP-related autoinflammatory disease. Profiling relied on immunoSEQ multiplex PCR, and the TCRdb table lists in-frame clones only, not all of them. The sample lists tens of thousands of clones; 80% to 85% were seen once. The input for sequencing was CD4+ T cells from PBMCs, taken before stem cell transplantation. The receptors shown here come from a human donor with POMP-related autoinflammation and immune dysregulation (PRAID).

The chain joins TRBV30 to TRBJ2-7, with 12 bases identical to TRBD2. Germline loops: CDR1 GTSNPN, CDR2 SVGIG (reference sequence). The CDR3 has 18 residues. The J segment lost 3 bases and the V segment lost 0 bases, leaving 12 bases of the junction unmatched. CDR3 in amino acids: CAWSVTSGGSSRGYEQYF. Here the CDR3 DNA reads TGTGCCTGGAGTGTAACTAGCGGGGGGTCCTCTAGGGGCTACGAGCAGTACTTC.

The chain couples TRBV6-4 to TRBJ1-2, with TRBD1 identical over 12 bases. This CDR3 spans 18 amino acids. V shed 6 bases, J shed 0 bases, and the junction held 11 bases outside the gene matches. Germline loops: CDR1 MRHNA, CDR2 SNTAGT. CDR3: CASSQTGTGGASNYGYTF. The CDR3 coding sequence is TGTGCCAGCAGCCAAACCGGGACAGGGGGCGCCTCTAACTATGGCTACACCTTC.

This clone is medium-sized (0.01 to 0.1%) within its sample. The rearrangement links TRBV7-9 to TRBJ2-7; D not resolved. The CDR3 has 13 residues. V was trimmed by 5 bases and J by 1 base, leaving 9 bases between them. CDR1 is SEHNR and CDR2 is FQNEAQ in the germline V gene (reference sequence). The CDR3 DNA reads as TGTGCCAGCAGCCGAGGACCTTCCTACGAGCAGTACTTC. It is translated as CASSRGPSYEQYF.